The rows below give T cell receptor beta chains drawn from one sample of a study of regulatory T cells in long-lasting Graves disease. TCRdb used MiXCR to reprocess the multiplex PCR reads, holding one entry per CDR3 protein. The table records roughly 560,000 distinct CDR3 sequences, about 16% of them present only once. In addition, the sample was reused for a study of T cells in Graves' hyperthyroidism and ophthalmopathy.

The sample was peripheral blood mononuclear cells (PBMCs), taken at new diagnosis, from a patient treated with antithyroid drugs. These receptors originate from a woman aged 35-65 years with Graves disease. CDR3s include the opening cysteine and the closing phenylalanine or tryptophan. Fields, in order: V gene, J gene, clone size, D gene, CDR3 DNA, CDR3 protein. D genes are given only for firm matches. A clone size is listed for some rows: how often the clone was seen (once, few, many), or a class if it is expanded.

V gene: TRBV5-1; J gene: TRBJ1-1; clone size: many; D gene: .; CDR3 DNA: TGCGCCAGCAGCTTGTCCAGGGATGAAGCTTTCTTT; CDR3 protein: CASSLSRDEAFF
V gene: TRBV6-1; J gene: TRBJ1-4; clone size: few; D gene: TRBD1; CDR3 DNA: TGTGCCAGCGACAGGGGCGCTAATGAAAAACTGTTTTTT; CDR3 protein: CASDRGANEKLFF
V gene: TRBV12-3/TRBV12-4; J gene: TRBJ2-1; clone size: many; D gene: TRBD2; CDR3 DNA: TGTGCCAGCAGTTTAGGGACTAGCGGCGACAATGAGCAGTTCTTC; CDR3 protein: CASSLGTSGDNEQFF
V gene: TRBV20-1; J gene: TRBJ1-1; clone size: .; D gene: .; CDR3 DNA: TGCAGTGCTCCGGGCGGACCCTTGAACACTGAAGCTTTCTTT; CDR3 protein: CSAPGGPLNTEAFF
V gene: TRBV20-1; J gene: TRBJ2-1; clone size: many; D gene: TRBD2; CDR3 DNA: TGCAGTGCTCGGGACGCATCTGGACTAGCCCGGGAGCAGTTCTTC; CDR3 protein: CSARDASGLAREQFF
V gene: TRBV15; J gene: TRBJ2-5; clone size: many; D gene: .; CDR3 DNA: TGTGCCACCAGCAGGGAGCAGGGGACGCCTCGGGAGACCCAGTACTTC; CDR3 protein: CATSREQGTPRETQYF
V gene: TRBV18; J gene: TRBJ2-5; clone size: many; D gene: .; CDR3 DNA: TGTGCCAGCTCACCGCGGACAGTAGAGACCCAGTACTTC; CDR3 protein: CASSPRTVETQYF
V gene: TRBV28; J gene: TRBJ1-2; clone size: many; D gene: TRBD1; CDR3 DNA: TGTGCCAGCAGCGTATCAACAGGGGGCGCTTATGGCTACACCTTC; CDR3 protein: CASSVSTGGAYGYTF
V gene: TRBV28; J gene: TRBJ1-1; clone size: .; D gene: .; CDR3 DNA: .; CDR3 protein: CAGSFGGGNTEAFF
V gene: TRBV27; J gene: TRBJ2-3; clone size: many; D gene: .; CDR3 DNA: TGTGCCAGCAGTTTAACCCGGGACCGCAATCCGTATTTT; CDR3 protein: CASSLTRDRNPYF
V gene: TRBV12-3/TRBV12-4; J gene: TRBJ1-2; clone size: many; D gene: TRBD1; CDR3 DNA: TGTGCCAGCAGCGGGGGCAGGGGGCTTACCTATGGCTACACCTTC; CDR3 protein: CASSGGRGLTYGYTF
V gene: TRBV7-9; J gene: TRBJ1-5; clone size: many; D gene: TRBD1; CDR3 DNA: TGTGCCAGCAGCCCCCAGGGGGCCCAGCCCCAGCATTTT; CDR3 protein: CASSPQGAQPQHF
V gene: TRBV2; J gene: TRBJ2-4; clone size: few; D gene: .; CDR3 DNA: TGTGCCAGCGACTCGTTGGTGGCAAAAAACATTCAGTACTTC; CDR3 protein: CASDSLVAKNIQYF
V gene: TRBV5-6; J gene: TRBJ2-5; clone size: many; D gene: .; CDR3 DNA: TGTGCCAGCAGCTTGGCCAAGACCCAGTACTTC; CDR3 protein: CASSLAKTQYF
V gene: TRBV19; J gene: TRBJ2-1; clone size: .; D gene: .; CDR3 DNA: TGTGCCAGTAGTATAGATCGCGGTTCCGGTAACTATGAGCAGTTCTTC; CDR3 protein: CASSIDRGSGNYEQFF
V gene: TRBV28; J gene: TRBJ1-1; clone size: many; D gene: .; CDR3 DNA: TGTGCCAGCAGAGCGGACAACACTGAAGCTTTCTTT; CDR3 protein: CASRADNTEAFF
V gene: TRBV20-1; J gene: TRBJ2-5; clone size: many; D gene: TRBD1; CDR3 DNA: TGCAGTGCAGCGGTCTGGGACAGGGGGGAGACCCAGTACTTC; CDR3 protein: CSAAVWDRGETQYF
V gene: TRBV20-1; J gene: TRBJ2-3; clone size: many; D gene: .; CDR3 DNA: TGCAGTGCAAGACCTCTCAAGGGGGGATATACAGATACGCAGTATTTT; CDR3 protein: CSARPLKGGYTDTQYF
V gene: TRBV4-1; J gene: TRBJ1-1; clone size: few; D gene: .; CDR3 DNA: TGCGCCAGCAGCCAAGATTGGGGGGCAATCACTGAAGCTTTCTTT; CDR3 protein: CASSQDWGAITEAFF
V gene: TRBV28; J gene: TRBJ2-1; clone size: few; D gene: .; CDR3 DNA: TGTGCCAGCACTGAGGGGGGGGGGGGGGCCTACAATGAGCAGTTCTTC; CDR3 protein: CASTEGGGGAYNEQFF
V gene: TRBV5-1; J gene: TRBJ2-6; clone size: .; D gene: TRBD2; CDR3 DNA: TGCGCCAGCAGCTTGGCCCCGGGGGGGACCGGGGCCAACGTCCTGACTTTC; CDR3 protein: CASSLAPGGTGANVLTF
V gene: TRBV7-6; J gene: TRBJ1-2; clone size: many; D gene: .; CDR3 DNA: TGTGCCAGCAGCCCAGGACTACAGGCTAATGGCTACACCTTC; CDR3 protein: CASSPGLQANGYTF
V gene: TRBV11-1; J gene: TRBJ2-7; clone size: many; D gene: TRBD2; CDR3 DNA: TGTGCCAGCACCGTCGCGGGGGGGAGCACCTACGAGCAGTACTTC; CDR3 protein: CASTVAGGSTYEQYF
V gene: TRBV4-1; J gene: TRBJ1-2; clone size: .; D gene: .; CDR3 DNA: TGCGCCAGCAGCCAAGGATACCGGTCGACTATCTATGGCTACACCTTC; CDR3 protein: CASSQGYRSTIYGYTF
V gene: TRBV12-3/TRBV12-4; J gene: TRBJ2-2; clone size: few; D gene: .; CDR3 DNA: TGTGCCACCACCGCCGCGGGCGAGGAGCTGTTTTTT; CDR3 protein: CATTAAGEELFF
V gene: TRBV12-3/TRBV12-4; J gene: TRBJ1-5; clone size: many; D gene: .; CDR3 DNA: TGTGCCAGCACCGGGGGGACTAGCAATCAGCCCCAGCATTTT; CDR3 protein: CASTGGTSNQPQHF
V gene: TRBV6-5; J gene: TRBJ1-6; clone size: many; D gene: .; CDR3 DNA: TGTGCCAGCAGTTACTCGAGGGTGAACTCACCCCTCCACTTT; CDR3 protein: CASSYSRVNSPLHF
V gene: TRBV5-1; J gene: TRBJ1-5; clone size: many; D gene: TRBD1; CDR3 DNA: TGCGCCAGCAGCTATACAGGGGAAGGCAATCAGCCCCAGCATTTT; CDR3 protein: CASSYTGEGNQPQHF
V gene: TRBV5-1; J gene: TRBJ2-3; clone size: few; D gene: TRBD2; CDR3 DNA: TGCGCCAGCAGCTTGCCGGGGGGGCTCGATACGCAGTATTTT; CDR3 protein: CASSLPGGLDTQYF
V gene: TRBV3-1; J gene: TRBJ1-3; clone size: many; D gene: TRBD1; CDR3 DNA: TGTGCCAGCAGCCAATCAGGGGGCTGGTTAGGAAACACCATATATTTT; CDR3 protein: CASSQSGGWLGNTIYF
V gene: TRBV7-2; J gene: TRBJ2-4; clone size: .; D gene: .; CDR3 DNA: TGTGCCAGCAGCTTAGACGGTCGGCGCCGCACCAAAAACATTCAGTACTTC; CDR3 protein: CASSLDGRRRTKNIQYF
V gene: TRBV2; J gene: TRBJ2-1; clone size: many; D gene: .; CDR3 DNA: TGTGCCAGCAGTGACCCCCGGAAGGCCTACAATGAGCAGTTCTTC; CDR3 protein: CASSDPRKAYNEQFF
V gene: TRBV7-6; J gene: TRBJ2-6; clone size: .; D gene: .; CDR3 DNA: TGTGCCAGCAGCTTAGAACCAGAGGGGGCCAACGTCCTGACTTTC; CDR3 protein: CASSLEPEGANVLTF
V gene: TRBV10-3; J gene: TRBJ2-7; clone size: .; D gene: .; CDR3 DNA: TGTGCCATCAGTCAGAATAGTGTGGAGGAGCAGTACTTC; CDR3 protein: CAISQNSVEEQYF
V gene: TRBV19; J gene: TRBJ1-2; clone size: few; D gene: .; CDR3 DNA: TGTGCCAGTAGGTGGGGGGATGGCTACACCTTC; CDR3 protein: CASRWGDGYTF
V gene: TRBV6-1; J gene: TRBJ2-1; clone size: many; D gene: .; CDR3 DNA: TGTGCCAGCAGTAACGGAAATGAGCAGTTCTTC; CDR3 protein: CASSNGNEQFF
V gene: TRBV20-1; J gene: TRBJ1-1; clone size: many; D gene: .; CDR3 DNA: TGCAGTGCCCTCTTAAATGAGAGAATGAACACTGAAGCTTTCTTT; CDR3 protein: CSALLNERMNTEAFF
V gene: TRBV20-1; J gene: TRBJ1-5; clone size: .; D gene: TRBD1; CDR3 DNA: TGCAGTGCTAGAGGACAGGGAGAGTTTCAGCCCCAGCATTTT; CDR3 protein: CSARGQGEFQPQHF
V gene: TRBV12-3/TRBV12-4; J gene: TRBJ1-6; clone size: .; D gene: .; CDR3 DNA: TGTGCCAGCGGTCTAGGACAACGAAATTCACCCCTCCACTTT; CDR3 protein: CASGLGQRNSPLHF
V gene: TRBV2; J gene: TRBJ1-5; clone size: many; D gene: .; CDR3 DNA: TGTGCCAGCAGTGAAGAGTTGTGGGATCAGCCCCAGCATTTT; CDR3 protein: CASSEELWDQPQHF
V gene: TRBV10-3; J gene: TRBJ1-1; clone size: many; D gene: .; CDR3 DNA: TGTGCCATCCGGGGCGGACCGAACACTGAAGCTTTCTTT; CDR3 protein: CAIRGGPNTEAFF
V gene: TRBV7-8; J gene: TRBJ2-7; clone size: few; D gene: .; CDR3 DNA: TGTGCCAGCAGCTTAGCCACGACTATCGCCCGGGGAGAGCAGTACTTC; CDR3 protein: CASSLATTIARGEQYF
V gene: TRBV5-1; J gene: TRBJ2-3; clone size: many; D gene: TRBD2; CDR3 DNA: TGCGCCAGCAGCTTGGGTCTAGCGGGGGCAAGCACAGATACGCAGTATTTT; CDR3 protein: CASSLGLAGASTDTQYF
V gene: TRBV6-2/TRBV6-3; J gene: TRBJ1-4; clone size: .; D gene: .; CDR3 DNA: TGTGCCAGCAGTCCTCAGGGGTTAGCTAATGAAAAACTGTTTTTT; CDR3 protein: CASSPQGLANEKLFF
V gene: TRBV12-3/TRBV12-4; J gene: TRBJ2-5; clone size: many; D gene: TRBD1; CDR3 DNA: TGTGCCAGCAGTCCTGGATACAGGGGAAAGCACCCAGCAGAGACCCAGTACTTC; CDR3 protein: CASSPGYRGKHPAETQYF
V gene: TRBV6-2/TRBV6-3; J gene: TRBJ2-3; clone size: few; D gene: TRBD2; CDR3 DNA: TGTGCCAGCAGGGGGGGGGGGTCGGATACGCAGTATTTT; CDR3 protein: CASRGGGSDTQYF
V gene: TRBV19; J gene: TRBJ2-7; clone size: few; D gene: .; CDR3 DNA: TGTGCCAGTAGTATAGATCTATGGGTCGAGCAGTACTTC; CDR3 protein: CASSIDLWVEQYF
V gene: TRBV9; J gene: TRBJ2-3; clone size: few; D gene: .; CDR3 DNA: TGTGCCAGCAGCAACAGGGACTATACAGATACGCAGTATTTT; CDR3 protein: CASSNRDYTDTQYF
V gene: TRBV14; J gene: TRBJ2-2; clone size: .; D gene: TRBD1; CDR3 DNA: TGTGCCAGCAGCCATACCCGGGACAGGCTTAACACCGGGGAGCTGTTTTTT; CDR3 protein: CASSHTRDRLNTGELFF
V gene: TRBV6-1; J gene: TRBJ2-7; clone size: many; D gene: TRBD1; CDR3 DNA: TGTGCCAGCAGACGGACAGGGATCTCCTACGAGCAGTACTTC; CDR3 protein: CASRRTGISYEQYF
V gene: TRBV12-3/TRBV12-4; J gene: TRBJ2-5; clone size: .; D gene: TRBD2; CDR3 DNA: TGTGCCAGCAGTTTAAGGCTAGCGGGATCTTTCCAAGAGACCCAGTACTTC; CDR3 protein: CASSLRLAGSFQETQYF
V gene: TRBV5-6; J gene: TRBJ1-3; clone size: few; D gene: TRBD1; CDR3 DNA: TGTGCCAGCAGCCCCGGACAGGGGACCGTTGGAAACACCATATATTTT; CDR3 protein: CASSPGQGTVGNTIYF
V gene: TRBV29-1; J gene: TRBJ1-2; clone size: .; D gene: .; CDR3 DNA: TGCAGCGTTGTATCTGCAGGGTGGTACTATGGCTACACCTTC; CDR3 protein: CSVVSAGWYYGYTF
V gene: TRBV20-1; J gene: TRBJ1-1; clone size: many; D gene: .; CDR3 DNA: TGCAGTGCTAGCCCCGCCGGGGGGGACACTGAAGCTTTCTTT; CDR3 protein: CSASPAGGDTEAFF
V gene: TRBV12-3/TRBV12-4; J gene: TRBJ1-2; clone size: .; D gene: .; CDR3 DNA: TGTGCCAGCAGTTTACGTCGGGGAGCTAACTATGGCTACACCTTC; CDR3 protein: CASSLRRGANYGYTF
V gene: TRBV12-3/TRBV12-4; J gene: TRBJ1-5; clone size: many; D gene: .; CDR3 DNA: TGTGCCAGCAGTTTACGAGACACTAGCAATCAGCCCCAGCATTTT; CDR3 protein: CASSLRDTSNQPQHF
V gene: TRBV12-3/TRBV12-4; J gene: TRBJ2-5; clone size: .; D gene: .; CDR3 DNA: TGTGCCAGCAGTTTTCCCGCCGGGGGAGAGACCCAGTACTTC; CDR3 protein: CASSFPAGGETQYF
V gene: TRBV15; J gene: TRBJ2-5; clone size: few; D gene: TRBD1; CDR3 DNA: TGTGCCACCAGCAGAGTTTTTGGACAGGGGGCCCGGGAGACCCAGTACTTC; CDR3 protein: CATSRVFGQGARETQYF
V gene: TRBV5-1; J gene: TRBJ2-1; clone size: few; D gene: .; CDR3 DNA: TGCGCCAGCAGCCCCCGCGGGCAGGACGATGAGCAGTTCTTC; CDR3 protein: CASSPRGQDDEQFF